This is a list of T cell receptor beta chains from one sample in a study of T cell responses to AZD1222 COVID-19 vaccine. TCRdb's table, derived via immunoSEQ multiplex PCR, lists solely in-frame clones and lacks some. The table shows around 180,000 clones, with around 88% occurring only once. Sequenced material: peripheral blood, taken on day 0 of AZD1222 vaccination. The receptor source for this set is an adult in good health. The CDR3 runs from the conserved cysteine through the conserved F or W.

v_call	j_call	cdr3_aa
TRBV2	TRBJ2-7	CASIRDRNNYEQYF
TRBV7-9	TRBJ1-3	CASSLHRELYF
TRBV2	TRBJ2-3	CASIGPLHTDTQYF
TRBV10-2	TRBJ1-2	CASSEWANYGYTF
TRBV7-9	TRBJ2-5	CASSFEGGMAQETQYF
TRBV5-1	TRBJ2-3	CASRGGGSSTDTQYF
TRBV11-1	TRBJ2-1	CASSLGTGYNEQFF
TRBV6-2/TRBV6-3	TRBJ2-5	CASSRTTSPLLETQYF
TRBV12-3/TRBV12-4	TRBJ1-2	CASMTGFYGYTF
TRBV5-5	TRBJ1-1	CASSLDKGMTGGSKGTEAFF
TRBV19	TRBJ2-1	CASSTRPTGIGSYNEQFF
TRBV4-3	TRBJ2-2	CASSQGGGAGTGELFF
TRBV10-3	TRBJ2-7	CAISDPKGNYEQYF
TRBV5-6	TRBJ2-4	CASSSERGEENIQYF
TRBV30	TRBJ2-1	CAWSADRNEQFF
TRBV5-1	TRBJ2-2	CASSLGGGPVGELFF
TRBV11-2	TRBJ1-1	CASSFRAGQTMNTEAFF
TRBV7-8	TRBJ1-1	CASSLKVNTEAFF
TRBV20-1	TRBJ2-7	CSAREIYEQYF
TRBV5-8	TRBJ2-5	CASSFVLPLEQETQYF
TRBV3-1/TRBV3-2	TRBJ2-7	CASSETGIFPYEQYF
TRBV19	TRBJ1-2	CASSVRAAGYTF
TRBV24-1	TRBJ2-3	CATSDAGTGRTDTQYF
TRBV6-5	TRBJ2-3	CAIAGLAGGSDTQYF
TRBV19	TRBJ1-1	CASSPDRTGSNTEAFF
TRBV11-2	TRBJ2-5	CASGVYREETQYF
TRBV5-1	TRBJ2-2	CASSSRGNTGELFF
TRBV28	TRBJ1-5	CASSLSRRLGPQHF
TRBV5-1	TRBJ2-1	CASSFGTSGGDEQFF
TRBV20-1	TRBJ2-7	CSAKTGYEQYF
TRBV12-3/TRBV12-4	TRBJ2-2	CASTIGLPRELFF
TRBV2	TRBJ1-5	CASSFTGLPNQPQHF
TRBV2	TRBJ1-1	CASSERRGGYTEAFF
TRBV7-9	TRBJ1-2	CASSFTGGPTSGYTF
TRBV9	TRBJ2-2	CATAPGQGDVGELFF
TRBV6-6	TRBJ2-3	CASSYSKRGDTQYF